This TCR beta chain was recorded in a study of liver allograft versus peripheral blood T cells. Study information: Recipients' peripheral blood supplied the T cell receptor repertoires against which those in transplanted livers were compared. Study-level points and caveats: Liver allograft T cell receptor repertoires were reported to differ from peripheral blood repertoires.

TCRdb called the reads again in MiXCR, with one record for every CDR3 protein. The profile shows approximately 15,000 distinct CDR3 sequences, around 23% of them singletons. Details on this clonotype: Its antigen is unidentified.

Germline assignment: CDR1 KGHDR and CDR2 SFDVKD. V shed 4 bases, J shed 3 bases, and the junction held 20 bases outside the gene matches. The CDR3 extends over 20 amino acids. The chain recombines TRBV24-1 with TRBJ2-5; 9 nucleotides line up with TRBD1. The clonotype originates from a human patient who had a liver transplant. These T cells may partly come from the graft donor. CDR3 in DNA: TGTGCCACCAGTGAGCCTTCCCGGGACAGGGACTTCCGACATAAAGAGACCCAGTACTTC. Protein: CATSEPSRDRDFRHKETQYF.